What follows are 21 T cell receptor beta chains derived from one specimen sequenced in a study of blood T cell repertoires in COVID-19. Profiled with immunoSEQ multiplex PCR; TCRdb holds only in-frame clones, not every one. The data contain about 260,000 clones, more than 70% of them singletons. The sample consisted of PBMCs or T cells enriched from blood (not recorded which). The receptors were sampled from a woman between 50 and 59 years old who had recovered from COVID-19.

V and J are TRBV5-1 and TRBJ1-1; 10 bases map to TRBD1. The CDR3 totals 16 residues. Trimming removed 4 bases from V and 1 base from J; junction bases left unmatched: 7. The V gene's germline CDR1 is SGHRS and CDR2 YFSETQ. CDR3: CASSRQGANRNTEAFF. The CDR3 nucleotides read TGCGCCAGCAGCCGACAGGGGGCCAACCGGAACACTGAAGCTTTCTTT.

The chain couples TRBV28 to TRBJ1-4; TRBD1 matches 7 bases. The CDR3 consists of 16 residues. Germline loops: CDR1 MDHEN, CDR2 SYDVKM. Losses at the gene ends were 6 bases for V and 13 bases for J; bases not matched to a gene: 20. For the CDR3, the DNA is TGTGCCAGCAGCACCCAGGGGGAGATGACCCGCGTAGGACTGTTTTTT. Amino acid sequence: CASSTQGEMTRVGLFF.

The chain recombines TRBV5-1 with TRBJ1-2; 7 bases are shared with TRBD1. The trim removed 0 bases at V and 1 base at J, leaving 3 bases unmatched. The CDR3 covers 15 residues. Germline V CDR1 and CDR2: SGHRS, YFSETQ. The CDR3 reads CASSLGDRHNYGYTF. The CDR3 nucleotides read TGCGCCAGCAGCTTGGGGGACAGACATAACTATGGCTACACCTTC.

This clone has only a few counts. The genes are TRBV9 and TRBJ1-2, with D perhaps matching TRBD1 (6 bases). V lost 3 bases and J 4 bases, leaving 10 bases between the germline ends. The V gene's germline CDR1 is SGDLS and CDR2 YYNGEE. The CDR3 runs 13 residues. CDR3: CASSAQGTYGYTF. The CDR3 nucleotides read TGTGCCAGCAGCGCACAGGGAACCTATGGCTACACCTTC. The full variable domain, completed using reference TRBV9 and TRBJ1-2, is DSGVTQTPKHLITATGQRVTLRCSPRSGDLSVYWYQQSLDQGLQFLIQYYNGEERAKGNILERFSAQQFPDLHSELNLSSLELGDSALYFCASSAQGTYGYTFGSGTRLTVV.

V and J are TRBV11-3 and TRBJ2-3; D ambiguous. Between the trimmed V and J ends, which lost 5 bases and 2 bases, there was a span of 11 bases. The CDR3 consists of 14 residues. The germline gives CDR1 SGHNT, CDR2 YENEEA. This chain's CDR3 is CASSRSRSTDTQYF. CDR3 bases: TGTGCCAGCAGCCGCTCTAGGTCCACAGATACGCAGTATTTT.

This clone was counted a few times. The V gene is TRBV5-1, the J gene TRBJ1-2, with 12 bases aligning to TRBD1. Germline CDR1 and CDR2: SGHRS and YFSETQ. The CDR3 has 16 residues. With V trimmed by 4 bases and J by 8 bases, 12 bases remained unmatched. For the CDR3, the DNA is TGCGCCAGCAGCGAAGAACCGGGACAGGGGGCTCCCGGCTACACCTTC. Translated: CASSEEPGQGAPGYTF.

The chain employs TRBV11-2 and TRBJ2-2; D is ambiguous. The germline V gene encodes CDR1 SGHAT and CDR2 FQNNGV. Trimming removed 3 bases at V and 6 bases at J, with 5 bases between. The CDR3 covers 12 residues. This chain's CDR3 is CASSFIPGELFF. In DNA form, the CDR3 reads TGTGCCAGCAGCTTCATCCCCGGGGAGCTGTTTTTT.

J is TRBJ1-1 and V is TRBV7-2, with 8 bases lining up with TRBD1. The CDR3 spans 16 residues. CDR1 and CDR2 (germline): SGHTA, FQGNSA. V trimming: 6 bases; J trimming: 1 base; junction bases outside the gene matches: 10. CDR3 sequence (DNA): TGTGCCAGCAGAATATTCTGGACAGGGTCGAACACTGAAGCTTTCTTT. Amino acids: CASRIFWTGSNTEAFF.

CDR3 amino acids: CASSPERHGVETQYF. CDR3 nucleotide sequence: TGTGCCAGCTCACCAGAGCGGCACGGAGTTGAGACCCAGTACTTC. The rearrangement joins TRBV18 to TRBJ2-5, with a weak D call TRBD2 (5 bases). Trimming took 2 bases from V and 5 from J, leaving 15 bases between them. Germline V CDR1 and CDR2: KGHSH, LQKENI. This CDR3 comprises 15 residues.

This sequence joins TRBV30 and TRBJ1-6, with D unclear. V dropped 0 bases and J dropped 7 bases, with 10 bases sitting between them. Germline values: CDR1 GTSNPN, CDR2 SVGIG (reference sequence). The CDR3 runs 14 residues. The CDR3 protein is CAWSVGVLNSPLHF. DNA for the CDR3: TGTGCCTGGAGTGTCGGAGTCTTAAATTCACCCCTCCACTTT.

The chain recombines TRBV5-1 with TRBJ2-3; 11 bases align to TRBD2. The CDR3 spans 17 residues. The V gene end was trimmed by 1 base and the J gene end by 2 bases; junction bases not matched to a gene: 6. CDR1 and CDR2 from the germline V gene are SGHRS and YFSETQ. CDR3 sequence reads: CASSLLTSGGVTDTQYF. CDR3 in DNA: TGCGCCAGCAGCTTGCTAACTAGCGGGGGCGTCACAGATACGCAGTATTTT.

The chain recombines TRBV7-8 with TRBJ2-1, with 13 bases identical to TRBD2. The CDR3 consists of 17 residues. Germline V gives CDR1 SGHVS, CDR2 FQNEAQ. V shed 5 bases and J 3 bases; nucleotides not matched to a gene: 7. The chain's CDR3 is CASSLPRTSGSYNEQFF. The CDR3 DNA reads TGTGCCAGCAGCCTACCAAGGACTAGCGGGAGCTACAATGAGCAGTTCTTC.

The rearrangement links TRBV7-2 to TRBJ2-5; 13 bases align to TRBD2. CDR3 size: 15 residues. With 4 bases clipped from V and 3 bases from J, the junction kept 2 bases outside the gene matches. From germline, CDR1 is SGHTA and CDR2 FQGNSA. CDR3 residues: CASSSGLAGKETQYF. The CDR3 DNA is TGTGCCAGCAGCTCGGGACTAGCGGGAAAAGAGACCCAGTACTTC. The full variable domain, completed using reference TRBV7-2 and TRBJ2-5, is GAGVSQSPSNKVTEKGKDVELRCDPISGHTALYWYRQSLGQGLEFLIYFQGNSAPDKSGLPSDRFSAERTGGSVSTLTIQRTQQEDSAVYLCASSSGLAGKETQYFGPGTRLLVL.

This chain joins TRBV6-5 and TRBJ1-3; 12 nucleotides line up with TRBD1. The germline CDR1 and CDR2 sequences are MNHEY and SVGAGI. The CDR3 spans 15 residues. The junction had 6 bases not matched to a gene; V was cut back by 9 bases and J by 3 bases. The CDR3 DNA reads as TGTGCCAGTGACCGGGACAGGGGGCTTGGAAACACCATATATTTT. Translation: CASDRDRGLGNTIYF.

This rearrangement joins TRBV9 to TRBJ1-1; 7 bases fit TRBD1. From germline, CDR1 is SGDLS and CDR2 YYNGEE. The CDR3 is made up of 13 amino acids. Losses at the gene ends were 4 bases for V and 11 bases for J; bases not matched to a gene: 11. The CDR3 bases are TGTGCCAGCAGCCCAGGGACAGTAGCTACGGCTTTCTTT. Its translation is CASSPGTVATAFF.

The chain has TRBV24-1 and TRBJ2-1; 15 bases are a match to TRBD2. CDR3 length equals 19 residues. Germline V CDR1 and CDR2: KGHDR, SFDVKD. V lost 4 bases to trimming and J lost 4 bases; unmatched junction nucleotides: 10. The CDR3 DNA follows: TGTGCCACCAGTGACCCCGGGACTAGCGGGAGGACCCCATACAATGAGCAGTTCTTC. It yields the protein CATSDPGTSGRTPYNEQFF.

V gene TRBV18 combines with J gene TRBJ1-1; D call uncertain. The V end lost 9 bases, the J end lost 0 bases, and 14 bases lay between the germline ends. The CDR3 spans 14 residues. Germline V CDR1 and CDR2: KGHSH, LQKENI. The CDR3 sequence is CASRLDWMNTEAFF. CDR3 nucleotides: TGTGCCAGTCGCCTGGACTGGATGAACACTGAAGCTTTCTTT. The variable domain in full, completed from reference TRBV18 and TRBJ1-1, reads NAGVMQNPRHLVRRRGQEARLRCSPMKGHSHVYWYRQLPEEGLKFMVYLQKENIIDESGMPKERFSAEFPKEGPSILRIQQVVRGDSAAYFCASRLDWMNTEAFFGQGTRLTVV.

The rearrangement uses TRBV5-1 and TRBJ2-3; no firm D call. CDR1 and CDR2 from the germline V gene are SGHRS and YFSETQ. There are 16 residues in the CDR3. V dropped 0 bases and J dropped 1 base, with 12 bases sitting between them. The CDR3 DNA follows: TGCGCCAGCAGCTTGGATATGCAGGCAGGCACAGATACGCAGTATTTT. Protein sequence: CASSLDMQAGTDTQYF.

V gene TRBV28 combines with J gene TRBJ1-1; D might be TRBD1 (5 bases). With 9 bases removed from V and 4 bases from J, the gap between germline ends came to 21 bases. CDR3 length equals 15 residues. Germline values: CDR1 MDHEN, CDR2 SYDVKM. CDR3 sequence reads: CASESDGQGLTEAFF. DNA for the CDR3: TGTGCCAGTGAGTCGGATGGGCAGGGACTCACTGAAGCTTTCTTT.

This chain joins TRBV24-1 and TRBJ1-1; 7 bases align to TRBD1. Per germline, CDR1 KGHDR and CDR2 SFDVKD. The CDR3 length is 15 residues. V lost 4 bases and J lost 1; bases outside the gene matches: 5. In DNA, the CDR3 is TGTGCCACCAGTGAATCCGGGACAGCGAACACTGAAGCTTTCTTT. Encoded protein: CATSESGTANTEAFF.

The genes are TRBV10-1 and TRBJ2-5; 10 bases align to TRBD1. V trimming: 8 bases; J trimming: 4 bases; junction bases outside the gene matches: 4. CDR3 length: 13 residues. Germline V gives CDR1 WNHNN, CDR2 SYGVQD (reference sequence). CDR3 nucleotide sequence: TGCGCCAGCTCGAGGACAGGGGGAGAGACCCAGTACTTC. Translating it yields CASSRTGGETQYF.